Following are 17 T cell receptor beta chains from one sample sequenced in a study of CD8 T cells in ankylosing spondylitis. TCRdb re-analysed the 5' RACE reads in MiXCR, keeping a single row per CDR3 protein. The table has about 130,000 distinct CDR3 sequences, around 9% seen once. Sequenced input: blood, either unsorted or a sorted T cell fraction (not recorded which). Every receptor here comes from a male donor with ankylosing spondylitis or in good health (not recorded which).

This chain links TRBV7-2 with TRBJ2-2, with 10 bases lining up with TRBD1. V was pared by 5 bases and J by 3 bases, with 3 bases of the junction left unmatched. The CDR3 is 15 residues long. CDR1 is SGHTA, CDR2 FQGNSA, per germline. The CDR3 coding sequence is TGTGCCAGCAGCCGAGGGACAGGGGACACCGGGGAGCTGTTTTTT. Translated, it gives CASSRGTGDTGELFF.

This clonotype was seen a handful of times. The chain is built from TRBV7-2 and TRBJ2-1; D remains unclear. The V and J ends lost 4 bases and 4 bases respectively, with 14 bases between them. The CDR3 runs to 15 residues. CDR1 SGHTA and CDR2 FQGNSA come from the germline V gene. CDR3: CASSSTISRYNEQFF. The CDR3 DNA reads TGTGCCAGCAGCTCTACAATAAGCAGATACAATGAGCAGTTCTTC.

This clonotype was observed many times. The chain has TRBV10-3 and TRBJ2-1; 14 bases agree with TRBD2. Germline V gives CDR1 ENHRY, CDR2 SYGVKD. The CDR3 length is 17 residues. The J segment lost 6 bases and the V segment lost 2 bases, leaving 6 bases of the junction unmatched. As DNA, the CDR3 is TGTGCCATCAGTGAGGGACTAGCGGGAGGACGGGTCAATGAGCAGTTCTTC. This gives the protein CAISEGLAGGRVNEQFF.

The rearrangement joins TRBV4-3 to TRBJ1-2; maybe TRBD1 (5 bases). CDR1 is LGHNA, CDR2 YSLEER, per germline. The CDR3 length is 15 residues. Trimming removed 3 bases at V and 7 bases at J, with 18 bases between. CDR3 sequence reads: CASSQDPRTGGGYTF. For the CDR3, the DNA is TGCGCCAGCAGCCAGGATCCCCGCACGGGGGGTGGCTACACCTTC.

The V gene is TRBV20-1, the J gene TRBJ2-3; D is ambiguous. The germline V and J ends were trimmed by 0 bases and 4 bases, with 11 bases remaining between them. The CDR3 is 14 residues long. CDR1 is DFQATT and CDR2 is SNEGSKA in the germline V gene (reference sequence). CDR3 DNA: TGCAGTGCTAGAGAGGATCGCCTTTCAGATACGCAGTATTTT. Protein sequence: CSAREDRLSDTQYF.

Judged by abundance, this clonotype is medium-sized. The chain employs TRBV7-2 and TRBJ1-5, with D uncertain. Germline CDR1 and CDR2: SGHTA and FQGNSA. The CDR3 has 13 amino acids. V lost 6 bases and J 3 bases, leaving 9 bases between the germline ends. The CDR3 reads CASSSGFNQPQHF. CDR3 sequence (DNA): TGTGCCAGCAGTTCGGGATTCAATCAGCCCCAGCATTTT.

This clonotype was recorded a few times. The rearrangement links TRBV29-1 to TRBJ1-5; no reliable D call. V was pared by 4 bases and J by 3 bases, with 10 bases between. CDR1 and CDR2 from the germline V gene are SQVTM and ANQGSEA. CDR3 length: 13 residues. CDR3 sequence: CSVGGTNNQPQHF. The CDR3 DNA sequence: TGCAGCGTTGGGGGAACAAACAATCAGCCCCAGCATTTT.

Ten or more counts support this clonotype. CDR3 sequence (DNA): TGTGCCAGCAGCTTAGGGGGGCCGTCGAATGAGCAGTTCTTC. This encodes CASSLGGPSNEQFF. The chain combines TRBV7-2 with TRBJ2-1; weak D call: TRBD1 (6 bases). The CDR3 length is 14 residues. V was pared by 1 base and J by 7 bases, with 11 bases between. CDR1 SGHTA and CDR2 FQGNSA come from the germline V gene.

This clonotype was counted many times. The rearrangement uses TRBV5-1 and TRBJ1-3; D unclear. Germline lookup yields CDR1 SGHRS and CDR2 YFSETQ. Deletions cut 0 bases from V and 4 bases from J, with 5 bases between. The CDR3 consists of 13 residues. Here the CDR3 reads CASSLGGGNTIYF. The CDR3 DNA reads TGCGCCAGCAGCTTGGGTGGGGGAAACACCATATATTTT.

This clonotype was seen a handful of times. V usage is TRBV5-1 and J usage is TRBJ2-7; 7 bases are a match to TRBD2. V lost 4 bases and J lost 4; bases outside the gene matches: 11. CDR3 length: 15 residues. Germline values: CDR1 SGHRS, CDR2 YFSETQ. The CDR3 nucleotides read TGCGCCAGCAGCCAGCTAGCGGAGTCAAGGTACGAGCAGTACTTC. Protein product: CASSQLAESRYEQYF.

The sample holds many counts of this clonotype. The CDR3 DNA reads as TGCAGTGCCCCCCGGGACAGGGGATCCTACGAGCAGTACTTC. Protein product: CSAPRDRGSYEQYF. The chain employs TRBV20-1 and TRBJ2-7; 10 bases are shared with TRBD1. V was pared by 6 bases and J by 1 base, with 6 bases of the junction left unmatched. Germline V gene sequence: CDR1 DFQATT, CDR2 SNEGSKA (reference sequence). CDR3 length: 14 amino acids.

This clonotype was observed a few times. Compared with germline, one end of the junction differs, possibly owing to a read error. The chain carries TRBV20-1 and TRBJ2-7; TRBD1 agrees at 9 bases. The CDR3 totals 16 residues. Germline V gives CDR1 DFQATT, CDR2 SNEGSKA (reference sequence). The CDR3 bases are TGCTGTGCTAGAACCGCCGGGACAGGGACTTCGTACGAGCAGTACTTC. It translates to CCARTAGTGTSYEQYF.

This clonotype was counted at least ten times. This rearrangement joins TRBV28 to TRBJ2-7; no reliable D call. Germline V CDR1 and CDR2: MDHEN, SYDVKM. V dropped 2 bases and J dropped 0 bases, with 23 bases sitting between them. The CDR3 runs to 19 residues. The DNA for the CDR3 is TGTGCCAGCAGTTTACAGTTTAATACTGACATTCAACCCTCCTACGAGCAGTACTTC. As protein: CASSLQFNTDIQPSYEQYF.

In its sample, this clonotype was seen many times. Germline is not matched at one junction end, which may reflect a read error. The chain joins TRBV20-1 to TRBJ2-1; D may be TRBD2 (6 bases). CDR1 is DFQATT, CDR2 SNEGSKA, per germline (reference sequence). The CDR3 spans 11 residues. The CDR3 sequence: CSAIDRDFSGF. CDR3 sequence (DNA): TGCAGTGCGATTGATAGGGACTTTTCGGGCTTC.

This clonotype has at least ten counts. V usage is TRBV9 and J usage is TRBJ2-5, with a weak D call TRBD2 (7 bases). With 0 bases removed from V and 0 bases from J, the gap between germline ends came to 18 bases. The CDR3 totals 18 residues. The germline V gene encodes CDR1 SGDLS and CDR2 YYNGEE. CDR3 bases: TGTGCCAGCAGCGTAGGGGGAGGGGATGGGGGCTACCAAGAGACCCAGTACTTC. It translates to CASSVGGGDGGYQETQYF.

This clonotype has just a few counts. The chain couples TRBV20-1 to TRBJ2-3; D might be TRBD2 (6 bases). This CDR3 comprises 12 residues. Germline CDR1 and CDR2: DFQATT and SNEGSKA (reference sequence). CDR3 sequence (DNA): TGCAGCGCCTGGGGGGGCACAGATACGCAGTATTTT. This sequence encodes CSAWGGTDTQYF.

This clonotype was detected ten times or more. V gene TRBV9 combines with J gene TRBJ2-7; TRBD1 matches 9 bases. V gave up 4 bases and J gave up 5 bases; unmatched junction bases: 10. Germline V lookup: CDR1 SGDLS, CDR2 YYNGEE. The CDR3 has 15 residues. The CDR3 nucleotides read TGTGCCAGCAGCCTACGGACAGGGGTCGTGGACGAGCAGTACTTC. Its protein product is CASSLRTGVVDEQYF.